This TCR beta chain was profiled in a study of technical replicates of blood from a few donors. Clones were sequenced by immunoSEQ multiplex PCR, and TCRdb holds only the in-frame ones, with some missing. The sample includes 60,000 to 90,000 clones, roughly 97% of them seen just once. The TCR originated in a human donor in good health. Sample: T cells isolated from PBMCs.

The CDR3 reads CASSEGTSGQETQYF. The CDR3 bases are TGTGCCAGCAGTGAAGGGACTAGCGGCCAAGAGACCCAGTACTTC. The chain combines TRBV6-1 with TRBJ2-5; 10 bases align to TRBD2. V trimming: 1 base; J trimming: 1 base; junction bases outside the gene matches: 0. The CDR3 has 15 amino acids. The germline V gene encodes CDR1 MNHNS and CDR2 SASEGT.